This TCR beta chain was retrieved from a study of human thymus T cells. Only in-frame clones appear in the TCRdb table, and some are missing; sequencing was by immunoSEQ multiplex PCR. Among under 150,000 clones, over 85% were seen once, and the ten largest hold around 0.025%. A word on this clone: Its antigen is as yet unknown.

Thymus tissue was removed during corrective cardiac surgery. The sample donors, healthy Finnish infants, were having corrective surgery for congenital heart defects. Broader study findings: What related research reported was that thymic repertoires overlapped highly among unrelated individuals. It looked as if thymic and blood repertoires used V and J genes in a biased way.

The trim removed 1 base at V and 1 base at J, leaving 7 bases unmatched. Germline V gene sequence: CDR1 LNHDA, CDR2 SQIVND (reference sequence). This CDR3 is 20 amino acids long. This TCR was sampled from a boy under two years old with a congenital heart defect but otherwise immunologically healthy. This chain links TRBV19 with TRBJ2-1, with 16 bases aligning to TRBD2. Input material: thymus tissue. Here the CDR3 reads CASSIGTGLAGGLSYNEQFF. The CDR3 nucleotides read TGTGCCAGTAGTATAGGCACGGGACTAGCGGGGGGGTTGTCCTACAATGAGCAGTTCTTC.